This TCR beta chain was observed in a study of T cells after yellow fever vaccination. Each CDR3 protein is one row after TCRdb ran MiXCR on the 5' RACE reads. The sample consists of about 120,000 distinct CDR3 sequences, 5.5% to 8% of them appearing once. This clonotype was detected a few times. The sample here was CD4+ T cells sorted from PBMCs, taken 35 to 50 days after the first yellow fever vaccination. The sequence was collected from a man aged 18 to 30 who received the YFV17D yellow fever vaccine.

CDR3 sequence (DNA): TGTGCCAGCAGTTCTGATAGAAATTCACCCCTCCACTTT. It encodes CASSSDRNSPLHF. This chain links TRBV12-3 or TRBV12-4 with TRBJ1-6, with unresolved D. The V end was cut by 4 bases, the J end by 7 bases, with 8 bases between. CDR3 length equals 13 residues.